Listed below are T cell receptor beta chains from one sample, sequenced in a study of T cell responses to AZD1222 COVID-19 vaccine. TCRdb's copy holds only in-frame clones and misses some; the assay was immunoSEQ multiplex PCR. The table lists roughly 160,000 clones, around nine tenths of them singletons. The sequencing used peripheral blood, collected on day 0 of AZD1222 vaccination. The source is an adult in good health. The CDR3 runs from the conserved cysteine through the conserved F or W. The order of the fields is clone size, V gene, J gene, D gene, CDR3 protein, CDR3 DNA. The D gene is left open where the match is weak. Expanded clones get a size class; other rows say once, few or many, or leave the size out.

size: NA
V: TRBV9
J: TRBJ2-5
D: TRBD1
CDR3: CASGNRAGGLEDWYQETQYF
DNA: TGTGCCAGCGGGAACAGGGCAGGGGGCTTGGAGGATTGGTACCAAGAGACCCAGTACTTC

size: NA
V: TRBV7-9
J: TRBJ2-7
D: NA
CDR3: CASSLGQIYEQYF
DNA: TGTGCCAGCAGCTTAGGACAGATTTACGAGCAGTACTTC

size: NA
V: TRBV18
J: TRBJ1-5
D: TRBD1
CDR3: CASSLGQGGGNQPQHF
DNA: TGTGCCAGCTCACTGGGACAGGGTGGAGGCAATCAGCCCCAGCATTTT

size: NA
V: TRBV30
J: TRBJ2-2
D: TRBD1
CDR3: CAWNRGRNTGELFF
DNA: TGTGCCTGGAACAGGGGGCGGAACACCGGGGAGCTGTTTTTT

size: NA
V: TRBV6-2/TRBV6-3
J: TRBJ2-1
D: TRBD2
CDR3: CASSIRRGGVNEQFF
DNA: TGTGCCAGCAGTATCAGGCGGGGGGGCGTGAATGAGCAGTTCTTC

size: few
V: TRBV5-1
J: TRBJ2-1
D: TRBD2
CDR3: CASSFGGSGSYNEQFF
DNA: TGCGCCAGCAGCTTTGGCGGGAGCGGCTCCTACAATGAGCAGTTCTTC

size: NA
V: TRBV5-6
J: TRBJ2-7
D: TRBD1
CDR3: CASSSLPGQAVYEQYF
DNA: TGTGCCAGCAGCTCGTTACCGGGACAGGCTGTATACGAGCAGTACTTC

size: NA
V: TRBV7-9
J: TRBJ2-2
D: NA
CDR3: CASSPRPTGELFF
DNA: TGTGCCAGCAGCCCACGCCCCACCGGGGAGCTGTTTTTT

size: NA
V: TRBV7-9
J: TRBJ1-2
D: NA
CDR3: CASSQGLLAGYTF
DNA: TGTGCCAGCAGCCAGGGACTCCTAGCTGGCTACACCTTC

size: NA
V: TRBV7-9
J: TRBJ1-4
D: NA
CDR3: CASSLLQDPQGEKLFF
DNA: TGTGCCAGCAGCTTACTCCAGGACCCCCAGGGTGAAAAACTGTTTTTT

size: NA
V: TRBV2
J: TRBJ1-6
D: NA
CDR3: CASSGGRAGQRSPLHF
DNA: TGTGCCAGCAGTGGCGGCAGGGCTGGGCAGAGGTCACCCCTCCACTTT

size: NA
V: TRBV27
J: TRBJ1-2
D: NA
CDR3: CASSLSPGIYGYTF
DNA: TGTGCCAGCAGTTTATCCCCAGGGATCTATGGCTACACCTTC

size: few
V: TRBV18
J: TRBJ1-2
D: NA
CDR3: CASSLSRGGYTF
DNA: TGTGCCAGCTCACTCTCACGGGGTGGCTACACCTTC

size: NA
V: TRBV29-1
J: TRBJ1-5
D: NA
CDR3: CSVAAAPDQPQHF
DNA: TGCAGCGTTGCTGCGGCCCCAGATCAGCCCCAGCATTTT

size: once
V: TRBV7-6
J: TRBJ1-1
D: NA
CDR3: CASSQTVNTEAFF
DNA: TGTGCCAGCAGCCAGACAGTGAACACTGAAGCTTTCTTT

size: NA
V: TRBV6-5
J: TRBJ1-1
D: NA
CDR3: CASRAPRGATEAFF
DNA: TGTGCCAGCAGGGCTCCCCGGGGAGCCACTGAAGCTTTCTTT

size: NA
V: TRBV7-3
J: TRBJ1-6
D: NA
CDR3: CASSPRDNSSYNSPLHF
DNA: TGTGCCAGCAGCCCCCGGGATAATAGCTCCTATAATTCACCCCTCCACTTT

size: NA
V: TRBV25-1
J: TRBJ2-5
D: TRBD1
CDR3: CASSEKMGTAPQETQYF
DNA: TGTGCCAGCAGTGAAAAAATGGGGACAGCGCCCCAAGAGACCCAGTACTTC

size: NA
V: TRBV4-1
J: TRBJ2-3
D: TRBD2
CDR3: CASSQEGTSGGTDTQYF
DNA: TGCGCCAGCAGCCAAGAAGGGACTAGCGGGGGCACAGATACGCAGTATTTT

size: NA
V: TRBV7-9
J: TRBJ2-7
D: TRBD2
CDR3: CASSTTYLAGGARTDEQYF
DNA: TGTGCCAGCAGCACCACCTATCTAGCGGGAGGGGCGAGGACCGACGAGCAGTACTTC